The clone carrying this T cell receptor (beta chain) was detected only a few times. Its antigen is currently unknown. This CDR3 region has 13 residues. Germline CDR1 and CDR2: SGHRS and YFSETQ. The V gene lost 6 bases and the J gene lost 6 bases, with 10 bases spanning the gap. One entry per CDR3 protein results from TCRdb running MiXCR on the 5' RACE reads. The sample includes roughly 370,000 distinct CDR3 sequences, 20% to 25% of them seen just once. The sample originates from a study of CD8 T cells in ankylosing spondylitis. Study conclusions and caveats: Ankylosing spondylitis blood seemed to carry a telltale TCR beta motif made of roughly 8 highly homologous variants.

V gene TRBV5-1 combines with J gene TRBJ1-6; the D gene is possibly TRBD1 (5 bases). The TCR sequence derives from a male donor with ankylosing spondylitis. Sequenced input: blood, either unsorted or a sorted T cell fraction (not recorded which). The DNA of the CDR3 is TGCGCCAGCACCAGGGCCTCTAATTCACCCCTCCACTTT. It is translated as CASTRASNSPLHF.